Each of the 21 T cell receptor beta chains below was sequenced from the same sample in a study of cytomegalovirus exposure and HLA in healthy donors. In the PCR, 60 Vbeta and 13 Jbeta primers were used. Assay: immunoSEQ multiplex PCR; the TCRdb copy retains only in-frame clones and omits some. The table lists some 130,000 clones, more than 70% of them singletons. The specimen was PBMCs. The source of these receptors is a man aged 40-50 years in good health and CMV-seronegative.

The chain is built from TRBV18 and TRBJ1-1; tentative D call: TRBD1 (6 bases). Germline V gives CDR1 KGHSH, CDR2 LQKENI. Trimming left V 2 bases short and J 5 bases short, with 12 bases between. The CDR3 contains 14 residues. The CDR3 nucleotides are TGTGCCAGCTCACCAGGGCAGGGGAAGACTGAAGCTTTCTTT. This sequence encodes CASSPGQGKTEAFF.

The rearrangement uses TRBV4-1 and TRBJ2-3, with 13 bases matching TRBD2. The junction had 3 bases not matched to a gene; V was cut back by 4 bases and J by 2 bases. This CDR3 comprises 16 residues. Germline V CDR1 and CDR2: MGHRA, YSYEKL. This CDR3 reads CASSLGTSGVTDTQYF. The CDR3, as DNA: TGCGCCAGCAGCCTAGGGACTAGCGGGGTCACAGATACGCAGTATTTT.

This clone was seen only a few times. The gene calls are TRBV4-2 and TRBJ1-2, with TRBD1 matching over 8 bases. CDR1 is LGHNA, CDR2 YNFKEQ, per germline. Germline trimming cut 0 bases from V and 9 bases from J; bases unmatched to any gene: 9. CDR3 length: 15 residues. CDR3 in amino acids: CASSQDQGANYRYTF. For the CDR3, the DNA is TGTGCCAGCAGCCAAGATCAGGGGGCGAATTACCGCTACACCTTC.

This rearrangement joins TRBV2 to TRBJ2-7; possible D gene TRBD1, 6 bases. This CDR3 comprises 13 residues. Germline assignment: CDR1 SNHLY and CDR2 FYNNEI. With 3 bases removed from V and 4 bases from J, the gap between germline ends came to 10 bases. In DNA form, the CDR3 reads TGTGCCAGCAGTGATAACAGGGTTTACGAGCAGTACTTC. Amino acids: CASSDNRVYEQYF.

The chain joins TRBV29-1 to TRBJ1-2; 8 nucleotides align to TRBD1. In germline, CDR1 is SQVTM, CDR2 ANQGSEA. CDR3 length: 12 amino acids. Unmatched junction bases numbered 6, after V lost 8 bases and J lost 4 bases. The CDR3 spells CSTRQGSYGYTF. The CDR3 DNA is TGCAGCACCAGACAGGGGAGCTATGGCTACACCTTC. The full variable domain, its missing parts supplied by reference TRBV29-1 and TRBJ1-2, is SAVISQKPSRDICQRGTSLTIQCQVDSQVTMMFWYRQQPGQSLTLIATANQGSEATYESGFVIDKFPISRPNLTFSTLTVSNMSPEDSSIYLCSTRQGSYGYTFGSGTRLTVV.

CDR3 DNA sequence: TGTGCCAGCAGCCGCCGGGACAGGGTCTCTGAAGCTTTCTTT. Encoded protein: CASSRRDRVSEAFF. The V call is TRBV7-6, the J call TRBJ1-1; 9 bases line up with TRBD1. The CDR3 sequence is 14 residues long. V shed 5 bases and J 6 bases; nucleotides not matched to a gene: 7. The germline V gene encodes CDR1 SGHVS and CDR2 FNYEAQ.

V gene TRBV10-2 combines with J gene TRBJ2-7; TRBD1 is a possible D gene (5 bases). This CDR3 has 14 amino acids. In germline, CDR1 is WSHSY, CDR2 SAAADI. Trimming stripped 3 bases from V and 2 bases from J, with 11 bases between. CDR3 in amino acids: CASSEQETTYEQYF. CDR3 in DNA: TGCGCCAGCAGTGAACAGGAAACCACCTACGAGCAGTACTTC.

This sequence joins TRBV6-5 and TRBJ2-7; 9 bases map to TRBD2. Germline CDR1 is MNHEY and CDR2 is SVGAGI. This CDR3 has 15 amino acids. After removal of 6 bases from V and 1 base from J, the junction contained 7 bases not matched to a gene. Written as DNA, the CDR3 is TGTGCCAGCAGCCCCGGACTAGCGTTTTCCTACGAGCAGTACTTC. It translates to CASSPGLAFSYEQYF.

The CDR3 bases are TGTGCCAGCAGTTTAATTGCTAGCGGGAGTTACGAGCAGTACTTC. Translation gives CASSLIASGSYEQYF. This chain links TRBV27 with TRBJ2-7; 10 bases line up with TRBD2. The V gene end was trimmed by 2 bases and the J gene end by 4 bases; junction bases not matched to a gene: 5. There are 15 residues in the CDR3. Germline V lookup: CDR1 MNHEY, CDR2 SMNVEV (reference sequence).

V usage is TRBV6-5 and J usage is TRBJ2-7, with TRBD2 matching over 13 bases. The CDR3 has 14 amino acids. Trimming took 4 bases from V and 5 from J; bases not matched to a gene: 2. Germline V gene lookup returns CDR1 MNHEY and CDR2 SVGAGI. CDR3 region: CASSWTSGRNEQYF. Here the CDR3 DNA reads TGTGCCAGCAGTTGGACTAGCGGGAGAAACGAGCAGTACTTC.

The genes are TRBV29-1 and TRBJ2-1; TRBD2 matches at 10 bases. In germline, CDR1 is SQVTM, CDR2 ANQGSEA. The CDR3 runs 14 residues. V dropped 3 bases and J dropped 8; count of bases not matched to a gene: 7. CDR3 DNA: TGCAGCGTTGAGATCTCTAGCGGGAGTGATGAGCAGTTCTTC. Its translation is CSVEISSGSDEQFF.

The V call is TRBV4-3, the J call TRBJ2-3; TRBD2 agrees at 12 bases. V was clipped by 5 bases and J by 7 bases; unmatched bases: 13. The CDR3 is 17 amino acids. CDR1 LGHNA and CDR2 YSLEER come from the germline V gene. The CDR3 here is CASSGGLTSGSQNTQYF. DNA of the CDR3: TGCGCCAGCAGCGGAGGGCTGACTAGCGGGAGTCAGAATACGCAGTATTTT.

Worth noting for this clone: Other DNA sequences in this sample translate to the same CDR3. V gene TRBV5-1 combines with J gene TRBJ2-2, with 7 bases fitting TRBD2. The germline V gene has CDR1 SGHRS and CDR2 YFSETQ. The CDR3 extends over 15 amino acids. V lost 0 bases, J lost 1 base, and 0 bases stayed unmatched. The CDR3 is CASSLAGGNTGELFF. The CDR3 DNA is TGCGCCAGCAGCTTGGCGGGGGGGAACACCGGGGAGCTGTTTTTT.

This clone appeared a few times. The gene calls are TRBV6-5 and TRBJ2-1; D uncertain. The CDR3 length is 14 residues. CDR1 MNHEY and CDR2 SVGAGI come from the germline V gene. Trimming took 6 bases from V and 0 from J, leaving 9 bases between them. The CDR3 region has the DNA TGTGCCAGCAGCCCAGGCGACTCCTACAATGAGCAGTTCTTC. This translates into CASSPGDSYNEQFF.

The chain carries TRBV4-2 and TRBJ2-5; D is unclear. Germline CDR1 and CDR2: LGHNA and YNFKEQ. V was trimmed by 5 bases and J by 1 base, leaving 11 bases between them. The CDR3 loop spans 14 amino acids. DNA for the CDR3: TGTGCCAGCAGCTATCGAGGCATCCAAGAGACCCAGTACTTC. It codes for CASSYRGIQETQYF.

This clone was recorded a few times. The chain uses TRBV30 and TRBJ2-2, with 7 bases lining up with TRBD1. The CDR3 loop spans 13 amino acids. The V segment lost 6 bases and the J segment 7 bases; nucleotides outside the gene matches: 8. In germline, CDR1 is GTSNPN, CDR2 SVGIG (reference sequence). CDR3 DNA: TGTGCCTGCGGGTTACAGGGGCACGGGGAGCTGTTTTTT. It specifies CACGLQGHGELFF.

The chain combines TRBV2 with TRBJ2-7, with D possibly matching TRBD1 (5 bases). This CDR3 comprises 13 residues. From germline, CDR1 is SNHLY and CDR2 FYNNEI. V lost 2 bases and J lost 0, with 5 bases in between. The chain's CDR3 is CASSEQGSYEQYF. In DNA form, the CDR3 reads TGTGCCAGCAGTGAACAGGGCTCCTACGAGCAGTACTTC. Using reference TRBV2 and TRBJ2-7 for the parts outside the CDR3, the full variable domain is EPEVTQTPSHQVTQMGQEVILRCVPISNHLYFYWYRQILGQKVEFLVSFYNNEISEKSEIFDDQFSVERPDGSNFTLKIRSTKLEDSAMYFCASSEQGSYEQYFGPGTRLTVT.

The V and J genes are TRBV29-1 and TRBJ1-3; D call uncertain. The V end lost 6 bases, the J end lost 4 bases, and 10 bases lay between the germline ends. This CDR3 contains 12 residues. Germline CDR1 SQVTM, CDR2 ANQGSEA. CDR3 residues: CSVDDGGNTIYF. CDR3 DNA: TGCAGCGTCGACGACGGGGGAAACACCATATATTTT. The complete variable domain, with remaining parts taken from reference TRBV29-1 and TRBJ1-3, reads SAVISQKPSRDICQRGTSLTIQCQVDSQVTMMFWYRQQPGQSLTLIATANQGSEATYESGFVIDKFPISRPNLTFSTLTVSNMSPEDSSIYLCSVDDGGNTIYFGEGSWLTVV.

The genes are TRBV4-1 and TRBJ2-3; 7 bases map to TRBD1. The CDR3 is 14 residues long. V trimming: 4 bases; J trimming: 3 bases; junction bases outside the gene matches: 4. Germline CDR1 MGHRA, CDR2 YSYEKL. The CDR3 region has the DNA TGCGCCAGCAGCCCTCGACAGGGTACAGATACGCAGTATTTT. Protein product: CASSPRQGTDTQYF.

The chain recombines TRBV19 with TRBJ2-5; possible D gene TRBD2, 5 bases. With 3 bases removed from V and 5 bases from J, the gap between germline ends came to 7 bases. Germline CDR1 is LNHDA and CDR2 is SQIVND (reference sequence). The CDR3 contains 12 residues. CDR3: CASSIRGETQYF. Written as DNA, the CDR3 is TGTGCCAGTAGTATCCGAGGGGAGACCCAGTACTTC.

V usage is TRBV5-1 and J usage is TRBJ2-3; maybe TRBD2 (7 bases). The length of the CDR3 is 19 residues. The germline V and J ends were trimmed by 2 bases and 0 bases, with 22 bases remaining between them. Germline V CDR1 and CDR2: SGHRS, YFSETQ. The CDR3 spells CASSFRGQSGTSSTDTQYF. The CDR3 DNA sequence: TGCGCCAGCAGCTTTCGGGGGCAAAGCGGGACCTCTAGCACAGATACGCAGTATTTT.